Listed here are 8 T cell receptor beta chains from one sample, sequenced in a study of cytomegalovirus exposure and HLA in healthy donors. The study ran its PCR with 60 Vbeta and 13 Jbeta primers. Data came from immunoSEQ multiplex PCR; TCRdb stores just in-frame clones and leaves some out. The table lists 250,000 to 350,000 clones, 70% to 90% of them singletons, with roughly 4% in the top ten. The sequenced sample consisted of PBMCs. These receptor sequences come from a man aged 40-55 years in good health and CMV-seropositive.

J is TRBJ2-7 and V is TRBV4-1; possibly TRBD1 for D (5 bases). The germline V and J ends were trimmed by 0 bases and 4 bases, with 25 bases remaining between them. This CDR3 contains 19 residues. In germline, CDR1 is MGHRA, CDR2 YSYEKL. The chain's CDR3 is CASSQDQNRQYPPIYEQYF. The DNA of the CDR3 is TGCGCCAGCAGCCAAGATCAGAACCGACAGTACCCCCCCATATACGAGCAGTACTTC.

V gene TRBV5-1 combines with J gene TRBJ1-1; the D gene is possibly TRBD1 (6 bases). From germline, CDR1 is SGHRS and CDR2 YFSETQ. The CDR3 is 14 amino acids. Trimming left V 0 bases short and J 4 bases short, with 10 bases between. Here the CDR3 DNA reads TGCGCCAGCAGCTTGGGGGCGGGGGCCACTGAAGCTTTCTTT. This codes for CASSLGAGATEAFF.

V is TRBV6-1 and J is TRBJ2-7; the match to TRBD2 covers 9 bases. V shed 3 bases and J 3 bases; nucleotides not matched to a gene: 3. Germline V gene lookup returns CDR1 MNHNS and CDR2 SASEGT. The CDR3 has 14 amino acids. The CDR3 protein is CASSEAGGFYEQYF. The DNA of the CDR3 is TGTGCCAGCAGTGAGGCGGGAGGGTTCTACGAGCAGTACTTC.

The V call is TRBV5-1, the J call TRBJ2-2; perhaps TRBD2 as D (6 bases). This CDR3 comprises 16 residues. Trimming removed 0 bases from V and 5 bases from J, with 14 bases in between. Germline CDR1 and CDR2: SGHRS and YFSETQ. The CDR3 loop is CASSLEWTTTTGELFF. The CDR3 nucleotides are TGCGCCAGCAGCTTGGAGTGGACTACCACTACCGGGGAGCTGTTTTTT.

The chain has TRBV28 and TRBJ2-3, with 8 positions matching TRBD1. With V trimmed by 2 bases and J by 2 bases, 12 bases remained unmatched. The germline gives CDR1 MDHEN, CDR2 SYDVKM. The CDR3 spans 18 residues. The CDR3 spells CASSLPPWDRRNTDTQYF. The CDR3 DNA sequence: TGTGCCAGCAGTTTACCCCCGTGGGACAGGAGAAACACAGATACGCAGTATTTT.

V usage is TRBV10-3 and J usage is TRBJ2-5, with D possibly TRBD2 on 6 matching bases. The CDR3 sequence is 14 residues long. Trimming took 3 bases from V and 4 from J, leaving 12 bases between them. Germline values: CDR1 ENHRY, CDR2 SYGVKD. In nucleotides, the CDR3 is TGTGCCATCAGTGACCCACTGGGGGGAGAGACCCAGTACTTC. It specifies CAISDPLGGETQYF.

This sequence joins TRBV28 and TRBJ2-2; TRBD1 matches at 8 bases. CDR3 length: 15 residues. Unmatched junction bases numbered 11, after V lost 11 bases and J lost 3 bases. Germline V gives CDR1 MDHEN, CDR2 SYDVKM. As DNA, the CDR3 is TGTGCCTGTACAAGGGGACAGGAGTACACCGGGGAGCTGTTTTTT. This gives the protein CACTRGQEYTGELFF. The full variable domain, with the rest looked up from reference TRBV28 and TRBJ2-2, is DVKVTQSSRYLVKRTGEKVFLECVQDMDHENMFWYRQDPGLGLRLIYFSYDVKMKEKGDIPEGYSVSREKKERFSLILESASTNQTSMYLCACTRGQEYTGELFFGEGSRLTVL.

This clone was seen just once. The chain joins TRBV7-2 to TRBJ1-2; D gene ambiguous. The germline V gene encodes CDR1 SGHTA and CDR2 FQGNSA. V was shortened by 2 bases and J by 4 bases, with 8 bases between the two germline ends. The CDR3 runs 13 residues. CDR3 in DNA: TGTGCCAGCAGCTTAACAGAGAGCTATGGCTACACCTTC. Protein product: CASSLTESYGYTF.